These T cell receptor beta chains were read from a single sample in a study of blood T cells in healthy people across ages. TCRdb reprocessed the 5' RACE reads via MiXCR and lists one record per CDR3 protein. The sample holds roughly 2 million distinct CDR3 sequences, 40% to 55% seen once. Sequencing input: blood. These receptor sequences come from a woman aged 40 to 50 in good health. Each CDR3 is given with its conserved first and last residue. Each record gives: clone size, V gene, D gene, J gene, CDR3 DNA, CDR3 protein. A D gene is named only where the DNA matches it firmly. Where a row states a size, it is once, few, many or the class of an expanded clone; other rows omit it.

clone size: once; V gene: TRBV4-3; D gene: TRBD2; J gene: TRBJ2-7; CDR3 DNA: TGCGCCAGCAGCCCCGGGCGACTGCGGGGGAGCTCCTACGAGCAGTACTTC; CDR3 protein: CASSPGRLRGSSYEQYF
clone size: few; V gene: TRBV28; D gene: TRBD2; J gene: TRBJ2-5; CDR3 DNA: TGTGCCAGCAGCTTCCTAGCGGGGCGGCAAGAGACCCAGTACTTC; CDR3 protein: CASSFLAGRQETQYF
clone size: NA; V gene: TRBV4-3; D gene: NA; J gene: TRBJ2-3; CDR3 DNA: TGCGCCAGCAGCCAAGATTATGGGCCCTTTTGGGATACGCAGTATTTT; CDR3 protein: CASSQDYGPFWDTQYF
clone size: few; V gene: TRBV7-2; D gene: NA; J gene: TRBJ2-1; CDR3 DNA: TGTGCCAGCAGCGTAAACCGGGCCCCTGGTCATGAGCAGTTCTTC; CDR3 protein: CASSVNRAPGHEQFF
clone size: NA; V gene: TRBV6-5; D gene: NA; J gene: TRBJ2-5; CDR3 DNA: TGTGCCAGCAGTTACGGCACAGGGTGGGGAGAGACCCAGTACTTC; CDR3 protein: CASSYGTGWGETQYF
clone size: few; V gene: TRBV7-9; D gene: NA; J gene: TRBJ1-2; CDR3 DNA: TGTGCCAGCAGCTTTGGGGGGCCTGGCTACACCTTC; CDR3 protein: CASSFGGPGYTF
clone size: once; V gene: TRBV6-5; D gene: TRBD1; J gene: TRBJ1-5; CDR3 DNA: TGTGCCAGCAGTTACTCTCCCGGGACAGCTTATAGCAATCAGCCCCAGCATTTT; CDR3 protein: CASSYSPGTAYSNQPQHF
clone size: NA; V gene: TRBV28; D gene: NA; J gene: TRBJ2-4; CDR3 DNA: TGTGCCAGCGGCCCCACGGGCTTAAACATTCAGTACTTC; CDR3 protein: CASGPTGLNIQYF
clone size: NA; V gene: TRBV28; D gene: NA; J gene: TRBJ2-7; CDR3 DNA: TGTGCCAGCAGTTTTAGGACGGGGGCCATGTACGAGCAGTACTTC; CDR3 protein: CASSFRTGAMYEQYF
clone size: once; V gene: TRBV24-1; D gene: TRBD2; J gene: TRBJ2-7; CDR3 DNA: TGTGCCACCAGTGACCATACGTTTGGTGGTAGCGGGGGGCCAAGCTCCTACAATGAGCAGTACTTC; CDR3 protein: CATSDHTFGGSGGPSSYNEQYF
clone size: NA; V gene: TRBV5-1; D gene: TRBD1; J gene: TRBJ1-2; CDR3 DNA: TGCGCCAGCAGCTTGGCCCTCTCCGGGACAGGGCCCTATGGCTACACCTTC; CDR3 protein: CASSLALSGTGPYGYTF
clone size: NA; V gene: TRBV4-2; D gene: NA; J gene: TRBJ2-7; CDR3 DNA: TGTGTCAGCAGCCATACAGACACCTACGAGCAGTACTTC; CDR3 protein: CVSSHTDTYEQYF
clone size: NA; V gene: TRBV7-2; D gene: TRBD1; J gene: TRBJ1-5; CDR3 DNA: TGTGCCAGCAGCGAAGGGACAGGGTTAATTGGTCAGCCCCAGCATTTT; CDR3 protein: CASSEGTGLIGQPQHF
clone size: NA; V gene: TRBV7-2; D gene: TRBD1; J gene: TRBJ1-5; CDR3 DNA: TGTGCCAGCAGCCGGGACAGTAAACGGGATCAGCCCCAGCATTTT; CDR3 protein: CASSRDSKRDQPQHF
clone size: once; V gene: TRBV9; D gene: NA; J gene: TRBJ1-1; CDR3 DNA: TGTGCCAGCAGCGTAGGGCCGGGGGAAGCTTTCTTT; CDR3 protein: CASSVGPGEAFF
clone size: NA; V gene: TRBV15; D gene: TRBD2; J gene: TRBJ2-3; CDR3 DNA: TGTGCCACCAGCAGAACACCTAGCGGAGCTTCCACAGATACGCAGTATTTT; CDR3 protein: CATSRTPSGASTDTQYF
clone size: NA; V gene: TRBV20-1; D gene: TRBD1; J gene: TRBJ2-5; CDR3 DNA: TGCAGTGCTCCCCGTTGGGGACAGGGTAGTGAGACCCAGTACTTC; CDR3 protein: CSAPRWGQGSETQYF
clone size: NA; V gene: TRBV6-1; D gene: NA; J gene: TRBJ1-2; CDR3 DNA: TGTGCCAGTGCTTGGGACGGCTACACCTTC; CDR3 protein: CASAWDGYTF
clone size: NA; V gene: TRBV11-2; D gene: NA; J gene: TRBJ1-2; CDR3 DNA: TGTGCCAGCAGCTTCCGGGCAGGGAGGTTTGGCTACACCTTC; CDR3 protein: CASSFRAGRFGYTF
clone size: NA; V gene: TRBV7-2; D gene: TRBD1; J gene: TRBJ2-1; CDR3 DNA: TGTGCCAGCAGCATTGGACAGGCCAATGAGCAGTTCTTC; CDR3 protein: CASSIGQANEQFF
clone size: NA; V gene: TRBV7-2; D gene: TRBD1; J gene: TRBJ1-2; CDR3 DNA: TGTGCCAGCAGCACCGCGACAGGGGAGAACTATGGCTACACCTTC; CDR3 protein: CASSTATGENYGYTF
clone size: few; V gene: TRBV20-1; D gene: TRBD2; J gene: TRBJ2-1; CDR3 DNA: TGCAGTGCTAGAGATCGGGGGGGCCACATCAATGAGCAGTTCTTC; CDR3 protein: CSARDRGGHINEQFF
clone size: NA; V gene: TRBV6-2/TRBV6-3; D gene: TRBD1; J gene: TRBJ1-6; CDR3 DNA: TGTGCCAGCAGTGCCCCAGAGTCAGGGGGCAATTCACCCCTCCACTTT; CDR3 protein: CASSAPESGGNSPLHF
clone size: NA; V gene: TRBV7-2; D gene: TRBD1; J gene: TRBJ2-3; CDR3 DNA: TGTGCCAGCAGCTTCGACAGGGCAGATACGCAGTATTTT; CDR3 protein: CASSFDRADTQYF
clone size: NA; V gene: TRBV29-1; D gene: NA; J gene: TRBJ2-7; CDR3 DNA: TGCAGCGTTCGGGAAGGGGGCTACGAGCAGTACTTC; CDR3 protein: CSVREGGYEQYF
clone size: NA; V gene: TRBV21-1; D gene: NA; J gene: TRBJ1-2; CDR3 DNA: TGTGCCAGCAGCAAAGACTTTTATGGCTACACCTTC; CDR3 protein: CASSKDFYGYTF
clone size: few; V gene: TRBV27; D gene: TRBD2; J gene: TRBJ2-7; CDR3 DNA: TGTGCCAGCAGTTTATCGATGGTAGCGGGGGGATATTACGAGCAGTACTTC; CDR3 protein: CASSLSMVAGGYYEQYF
clone size: NA; V gene: TRBV20-1; D gene: NA; J gene: TRBJ2-6; CDR3 DNA: TGCAGTGCTAGAGTACAGGGTCGCTCTGGGGCCAACGTCCTGACTTTC; CDR3 protein: CSARVQGRSGANVLTF
clone size: NA; V gene: TRBV7-2; D gene: TRBD1; J gene: TRBJ1-2; CDR3 DNA: TGTGCCAGCAGCTCCTCCCGGGACAGGGCTGCGGGTGGCTACACCTTC; CDR3 protein: CASSSSRDRAAGGYTF
clone size: NA; V gene: TRBV7-2; D gene: NA; J gene: TRBJ2-3; CDR3 DNA: TGTGCCAGCAGCTCCCCCTCAACAGGGAACGCGGGGGATACGCAGTATTTT; CDR3 protein: CASSSPSTGNAGDTQYF
clone size: NA; V gene: TRBV28; D gene: NA; J gene: TRBJ2-7; CDR3 DNA: TGTGCCAGCAGTTTATCCCTACTCCCCTACGAGCAGTACTTC; CDR3 protein: CASSLSLLPYEQYF
clone size: few; V gene: TRBV7-9; D gene: NA; J gene: TRBJ2-3; CDR3 DNA: TGTGCCAGCAGCCCCCTAACAGGGACCAGCACAGATACGCAGTATTTT; CDR3 protein: CASSPLTGTSTDTQYF
clone size: NA; V gene: TRBV5-1; D gene: TRBD1; J gene: TRBJ2-7; CDR3 DNA: TGCGCCGGCAGCCCGACAGGGTTAAGAAACGAGCAGTACTTC; CDR3 protein: CAGSPTGLRNEQYF
clone size: NA; V gene: TRBV24-1; D gene: TRBD1; J gene: TRBJ2-1; CDR3 DNA: TGTGCCACCAGTGATGGAGACAGGGGGCAGTACAATGAGCAGTTCTTC; CDR3 protein: CATSDGDRGQYNEQFF
clone size: NA; V gene: TRBV7-9; D gene: TRBD2; J gene: TRBJ2-7; CDR3 DNA: TGTGCCAGCAGCTCCTGGACTAGCGGGGGGTCCTACAATGAGCAGTACTTC; CDR3 protein: CASSSWTSGGSYNEQYF
clone size: few; V gene: TRBV27; D gene: NA; J gene: TRBJ1-2; CDR3 DNA: TGTGCCAGCAGTTCAGGGCCGGGGGACTATGGCTACACCTTC; CDR3 protein: CASSSGPGDYGYTF
clone size: NA; V gene: TRBV9; D gene: TRBD1; J gene: TRBJ1-1; CDR3 DNA: TGTGCCAGCAGCGTAGGGGAGGACAGGATTAACACTGAAGCTTTCTTT; CDR3 protein: CASSVGEDRINTEAFF
clone size: NA; V gene: TRBV15; D gene: NA; J gene: TRBJ2-4; CDR3 DNA: TGTGCCACCAGCTCAGAACGACACATAGCCAAAAACATTCAGTACTTC; CDR3 protein: CATSSERHIAKNIQYF
clone size: NA; V gene: TRBV7-2; D gene: TRBD1; J gene: TRBJ2-3; CDR3 DNA: TGTGCCAGCAGCTTACTTGCAAAGGGACAGGGGAGCACAGATACGCAGTATTTT; CDR3 protein: CASSLLAKGQGSTDTQYF
clone size: NA; V gene: TRBV20-1; D gene: NA; J gene: TRBJ2-5; CDR3 DNA: TGCAGTGCTAAGGGACATCCAAGGGAGACCCAGTACTTC; CDR3 protein: CSAKGHPRETQYF
clone size: NA; V gene: TRBV6-2/TRBV6-3; D gene: NA; J gene: TRBJ1-2; CDR3 DNA: TGTGCCAGCAGTTACGGAGGACACTTCTATGGCTACACCTTC; CDR3 protein: CASSYGGHFYGYTF
clone size: NA; V gene: TRBV15; D gene: NA; J gene: TRBJ1-4; CDR3 DNA: TGTGCCACCAGCAGAGATAAAGGCTATAATGAAAAACTGTTTTTT; CDR3 protein: CATSRDKGYNEKLFF
clone size: NA; V gene: TRBV12-3/TRBV12-4; D gene: TRBD2; J gene: TRBJ2-5; CDR3 DNA: TGTGCCAGCAGTTTACGCGGGACTAGCGGGGGGACCCAGTACTTC; CDR3 protein: CASSLRGTSGGTQYF
clone size: NA; V gene: TRBV5-6; D gene: NA; J gene: TRBJ2-6; CDR3 DNA: TGTGCCAGCAGCCGCGGTGGACAGTTTGTCTCTGGGGCCAACGTCCTGACTTTC; CDR3 protein: CASSRGGQFVSGANVLTF
clone size: NA; V gene: TRBV9; D gene: NA; J gene: TRBJ2-3; CDR3 DNA: TGTGCCAGCAGGCCCCCCACGAGTGATACGCAGTATTTT; CDR3 protein: CASRPPTSDTQYF
clone size: NA; V gene: TRBV5-1; D gene: TRBD1; J gene: TRBJ1-2; CDR3 DNA: TGCGCCAGCAGCCATCCGACAGGGGGCGGGGGCCCAGGACAAGGCTACACCTTC; CDR3 protein: CASSHPTGGGGPGQGYTF
clone size: few; V gene: TRBV27; D gene: NA; J gene: TRBJ2-5; CDR3 DNA: TGTGCCAGCGCACCCTTGGGCAGGGAACAAGAGACCCAGTACTTC; CDR3 protein: CASAPLGREQETQYF
clone size: NA; V gene: TRBV7-2; D gene: NA; J gene: TRBJ2-3; CDR3 DNA: TGTGCCAGCAGCCTACCAGGGGGGGCGGGGAGCACAGATACGCAGTATTTT; CDR3 protein: CASSLPGGAGSTDTQYF
clone size: NA; V gene: TRBV20-1; D gene: NA; J gene: TRBJ2-5; CDR3 DNA: TGCAGTGCTAGAGGAGGGGGGCGCTGGGAGACCCAGTACTTC; CDR3 protein: CSARGGGRWETQYF
clone size: few; V gene: TRBV4-1; D gene: TRBD1; J gene: TRBJ2-7; CDR3 DNA: TGCGCCAGCAGCCGGGGAACAGGGGGACCCTACGAGCAGTACTTC; CDR3 protein: CASSRGTGGPYEQYF
clone size: NA; V gene: TRBV20-1; D gene: NA; J gene: TRBJ1-2; CDR3 DNA: TGCAGTGCTGGAACAGGAAACTATGGCTACACCTTC; CDR3 protein: CSAGTGNYGYTF
clone size: NA; V gene: TRBV15; D gene: NA; J gene: TRBJ1-2; CDR3 DNA: TGTGCCACCAGCAAGGACGGGGGCGCGAACTATGGCTACACCTTC; CDR3 protein: CATSKDGGANYGYTF
clone size: NA; V gene: TRBV20-1; D gene: NA; J gene: TRBJ1-4; CDR3 DNA: TGCAGTGCAACAGGGCACTCTAATGAAAAACTGTTTTTT; CDR3 protein: CSATGHSNEKLFF
clone size: NA; V gene: TRBV20-1; D gene: NA; J gene: TRBJ2-5; CDR3 DNA: TGCAGTGCTAGAAGACAGGACGTGACCCAGTACTTC; CDR3 protein: CSARRQDVTQYF